This TCR beta chain was found in a study of T cells in narcolepsy. Findings and caveats of the study: Healthy controls reportedly lacked the autoreactive clonotypes serially found in patients' blood.

Note on this clone: Antigen unknown.

The data were produced by immunoSEQ multiplex PCR, yet TCRdb's version contains in-frame clones alone and is incomplete. The table has 10,000 to 12,000 clones, around 70% seen once. The V and J ends lost 2 bases and 0 bases, in that order; junction bases with no gene match: 4. CDR1 is MDHEN and CDR2 is SYDVKM in the germline V gene. The CDR3 consists of 16 residues. The genes are TRBV28 and TRBJ2-1; TRBD2 matches 7 bases. Sequencing was done on a sample of CD45RA- memory CD8+ T cells from PBMCs. This TCR was recovered from a human donor with narcolepsy. As DNA, the CDR3 is TGTGCCAGCAGTTTAGTCCTAGCGGTCTCCTACAATGAGCAGTTCTTC. It encodes CASSLVLAVSYNEQFF.